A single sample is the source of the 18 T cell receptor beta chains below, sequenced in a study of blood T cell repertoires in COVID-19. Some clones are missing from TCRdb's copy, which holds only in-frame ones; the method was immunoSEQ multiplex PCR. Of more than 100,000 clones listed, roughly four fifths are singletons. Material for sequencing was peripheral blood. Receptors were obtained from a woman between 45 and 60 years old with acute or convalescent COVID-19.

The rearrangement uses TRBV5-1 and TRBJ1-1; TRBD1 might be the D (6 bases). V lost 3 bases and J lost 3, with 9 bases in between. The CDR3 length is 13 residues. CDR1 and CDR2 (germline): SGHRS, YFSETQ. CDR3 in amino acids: CASSSRGDTEAFF. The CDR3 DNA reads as TGCGCCAGCAGCTCCAGGGGTGACACTGAAGCTTTCTTT.

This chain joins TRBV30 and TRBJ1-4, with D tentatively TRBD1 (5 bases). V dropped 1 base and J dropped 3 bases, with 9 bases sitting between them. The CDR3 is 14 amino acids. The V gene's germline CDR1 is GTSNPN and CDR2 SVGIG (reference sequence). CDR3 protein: CAWSGQYSNEKLFF. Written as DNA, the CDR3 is TGTGCCTGGAGTGGACAGTATTCTAATGAAAAACTGTTTTTT.

Written as DNA, the CDR3 is TGTGCAAGTCGCCCTAGGGACAGGGGATGGTATCAGCCCCAGCATTTT. Encoded protein: CASRPRDRGWYQPQHF. The V call is TRBV12-2, the J call TRBJ1-5; TRBD1 reflects the table's D call only, with no check against the DNA. TRBV12-2 is described as a pseudogene. The CDR3 has 16 amino acids.

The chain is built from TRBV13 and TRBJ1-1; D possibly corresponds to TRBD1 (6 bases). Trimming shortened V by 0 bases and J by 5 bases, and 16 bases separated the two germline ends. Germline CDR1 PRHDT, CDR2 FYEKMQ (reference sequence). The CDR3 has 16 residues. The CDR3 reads CASSLGGGRFETEAFF. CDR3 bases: TGTGCCAGCAGCTTAGGCGGGGGGCGCTTTGAAACTGAAGCTTTCTTT.

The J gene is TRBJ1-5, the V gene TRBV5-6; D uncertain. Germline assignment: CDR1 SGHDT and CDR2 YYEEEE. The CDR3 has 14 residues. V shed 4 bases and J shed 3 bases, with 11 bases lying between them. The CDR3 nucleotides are TGTGCCAGCAGCCTTCGCGCAATCAATCAGCCCCAGCATTTT. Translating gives CASSLRAINQPQHF.

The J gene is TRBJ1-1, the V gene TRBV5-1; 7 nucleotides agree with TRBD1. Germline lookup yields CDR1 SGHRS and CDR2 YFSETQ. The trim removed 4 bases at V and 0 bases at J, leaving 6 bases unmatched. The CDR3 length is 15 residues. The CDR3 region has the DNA TGCGCCAGCAGCGCGACAGGGCCGGTGAACACTGAAGCTTTCTTT. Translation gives CASSATGPVNTEAFF.

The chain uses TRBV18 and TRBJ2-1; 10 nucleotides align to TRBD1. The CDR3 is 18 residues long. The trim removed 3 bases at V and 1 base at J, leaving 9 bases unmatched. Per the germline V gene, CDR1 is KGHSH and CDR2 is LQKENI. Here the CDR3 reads CASSPTQLGQGSYNEQFF. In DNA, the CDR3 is TGTGCCAGCTCACCTACCCAATTGGGACAGGGGTCCTACAATGAGCAGTTCTTC. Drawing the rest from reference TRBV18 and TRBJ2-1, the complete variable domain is NAGVMQNPRHLVRRRGQEARLRCSPMKGHSHVYWYRQLPEEGLKFMVYLQKENIIDESGMPKERFSAEFPKEGPSILRIQQVVRGDSAAYFCASSPTQLGQGSYNEQFFGPGTRLTVL.

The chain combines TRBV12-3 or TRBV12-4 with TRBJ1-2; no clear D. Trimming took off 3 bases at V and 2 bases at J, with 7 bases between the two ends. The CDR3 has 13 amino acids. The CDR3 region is CASSFKRNYGYTF. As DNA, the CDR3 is TGTGCCAGCAGTTTCAAACGGAACTATGGCTACACCTTC.

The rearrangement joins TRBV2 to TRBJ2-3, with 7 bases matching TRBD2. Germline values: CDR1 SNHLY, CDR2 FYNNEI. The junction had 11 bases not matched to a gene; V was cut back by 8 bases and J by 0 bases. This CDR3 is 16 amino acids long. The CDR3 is CASVREEGASTDTQYF. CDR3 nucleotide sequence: TGTGCCAGCGTCCGGGAGGAGGGCGCAAGCACAGATACGCAGTATTTT.

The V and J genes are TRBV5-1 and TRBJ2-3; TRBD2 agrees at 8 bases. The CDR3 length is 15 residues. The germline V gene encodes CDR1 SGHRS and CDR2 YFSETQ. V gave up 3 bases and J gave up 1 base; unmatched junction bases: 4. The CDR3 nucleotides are TGCGCCAGCAGCTCCGGACTAGCCCGCACAGATACGCAGTATTTT. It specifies CASSSGLARTDTQYF.

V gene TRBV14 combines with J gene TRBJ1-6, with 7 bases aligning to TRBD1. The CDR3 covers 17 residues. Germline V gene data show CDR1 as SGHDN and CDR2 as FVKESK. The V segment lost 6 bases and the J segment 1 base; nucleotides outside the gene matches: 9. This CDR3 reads CASRQTGTASYNSPLHF. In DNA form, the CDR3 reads TGTGCCAGCAGACAAACCGGGACAGCGTCCTATAATTCACCCCTCCACTTT. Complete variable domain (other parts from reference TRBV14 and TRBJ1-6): EAGVTQFPSHSVIEKGQTVTLRCDPISGHDNLYWYRRVMGKEIKFLLHFVKESKQDESGMPNNRFLAERTGGTYSTLKVQPAELEDSGVYFCASRQTGTASYNSPLHFGNGTRLTVT.

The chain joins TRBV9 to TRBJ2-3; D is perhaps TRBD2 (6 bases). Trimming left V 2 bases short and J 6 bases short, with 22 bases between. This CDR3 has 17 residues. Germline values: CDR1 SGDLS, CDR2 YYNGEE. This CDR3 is CASSVFTGGVVGDTQYF. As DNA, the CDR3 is TGTGCCAGCAGCGTCTTTACCGGCGGGGTGGTGGGGGATACGCAGTATTTT.

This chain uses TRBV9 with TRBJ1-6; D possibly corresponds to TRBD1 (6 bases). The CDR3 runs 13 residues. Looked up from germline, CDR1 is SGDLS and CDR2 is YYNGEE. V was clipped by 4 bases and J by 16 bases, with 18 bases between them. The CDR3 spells CASSPHPGDSLHF. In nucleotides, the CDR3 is TGTGCCAGCAGCCCTCATCCAGGGGATTCACTCCACTTT.

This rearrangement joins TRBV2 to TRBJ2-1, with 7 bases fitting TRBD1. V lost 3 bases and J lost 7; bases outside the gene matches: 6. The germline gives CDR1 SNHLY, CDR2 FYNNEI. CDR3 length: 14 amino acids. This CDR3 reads CASSDTGTDNEQFF. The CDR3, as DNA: TGTGCCAGCAGTGACACCGGGACAGATAATGAGCAGTTCTTC.

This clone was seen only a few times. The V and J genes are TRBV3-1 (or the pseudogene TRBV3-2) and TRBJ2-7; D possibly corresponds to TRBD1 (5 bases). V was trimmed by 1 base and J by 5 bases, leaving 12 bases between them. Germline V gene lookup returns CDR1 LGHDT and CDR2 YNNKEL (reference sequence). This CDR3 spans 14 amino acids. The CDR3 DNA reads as TGTGCCAGCAGCCAAGGGCTCAGGGTCGACGAGCAGTACTTC. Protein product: CASSQGLRVDEQYF.

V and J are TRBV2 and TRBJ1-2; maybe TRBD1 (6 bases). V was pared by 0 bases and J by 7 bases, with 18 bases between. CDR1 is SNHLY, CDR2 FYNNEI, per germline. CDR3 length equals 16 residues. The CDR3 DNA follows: TGTGCCAGCAGTGAAGCTCGCTTCGGTACAGGGAGTGGCTACACCTTC. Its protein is CASSEARFGTGSGYTF.

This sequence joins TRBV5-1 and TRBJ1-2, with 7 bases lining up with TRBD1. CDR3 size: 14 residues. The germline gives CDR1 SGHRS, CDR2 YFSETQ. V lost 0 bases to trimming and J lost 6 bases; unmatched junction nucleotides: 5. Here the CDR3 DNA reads TGCGCCAGCAGCTTGGGACAGGGCTTTGATGGCTACACCTTC. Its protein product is CASSLGQGFDGYTF.

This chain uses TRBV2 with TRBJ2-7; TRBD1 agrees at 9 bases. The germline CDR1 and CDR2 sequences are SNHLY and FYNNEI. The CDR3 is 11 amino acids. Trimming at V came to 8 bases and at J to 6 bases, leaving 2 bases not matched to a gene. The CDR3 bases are TGTGCCAGCCGGGACAGGGTCGAGCAGTACTTC. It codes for CASRDRVEQYF.